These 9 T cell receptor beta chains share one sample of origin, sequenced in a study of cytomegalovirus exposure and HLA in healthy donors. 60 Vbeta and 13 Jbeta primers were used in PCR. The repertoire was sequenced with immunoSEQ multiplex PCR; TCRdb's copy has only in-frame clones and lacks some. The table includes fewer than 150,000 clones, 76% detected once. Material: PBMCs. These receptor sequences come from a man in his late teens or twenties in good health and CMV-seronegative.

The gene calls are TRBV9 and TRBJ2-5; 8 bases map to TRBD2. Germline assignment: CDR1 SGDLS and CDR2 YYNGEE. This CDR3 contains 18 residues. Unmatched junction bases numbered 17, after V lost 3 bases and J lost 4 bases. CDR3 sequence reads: CASSDGDGGGSSIETQYF. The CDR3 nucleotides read TGTGCCAGCAGCGATGGAGACGGGGGGGGCTCGAGTATAGAGACCCAGTACTTC.

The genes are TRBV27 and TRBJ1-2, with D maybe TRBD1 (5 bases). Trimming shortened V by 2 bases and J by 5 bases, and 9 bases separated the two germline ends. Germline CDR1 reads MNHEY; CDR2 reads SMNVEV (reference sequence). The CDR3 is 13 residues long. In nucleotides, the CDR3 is TGTGCCAGCAGTTTAAGGGGTATTTATGGCTACACCTTC. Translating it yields CASSLRGIYGYTF.

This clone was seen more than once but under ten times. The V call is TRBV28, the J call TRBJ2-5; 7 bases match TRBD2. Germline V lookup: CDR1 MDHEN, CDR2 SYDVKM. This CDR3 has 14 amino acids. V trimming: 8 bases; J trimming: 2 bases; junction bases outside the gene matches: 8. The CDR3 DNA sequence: TGTGCCAGCTCCCACGGGGGGATACAAGAGACCCAGTACTTC. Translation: CASSHGGIQETQYF.

The CDR3 DNA reads as TGTGCCAGCAGCTTGACCCCGTCTGGGGGGGGCCAGAGGTACGAGCAGTACTTC. It specifies CASSLTPSGGGQRYEQYF. This chain uses TRBV5-5 with TRBJ2-7; weak D call: TRBD2 (7 bases). Trimming pared 1 base from V and 4 bases from J, leaving 24 bases between. The CDR3 extends over 18 amino acids. Looked up from germline, CDR1 is SGHKS and CDR2 is YYEKEE (reference sequence).

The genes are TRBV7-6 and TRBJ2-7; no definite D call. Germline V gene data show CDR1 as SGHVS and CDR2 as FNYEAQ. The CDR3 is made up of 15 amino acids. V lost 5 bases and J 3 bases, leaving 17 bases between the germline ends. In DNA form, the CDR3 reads TGTGCCAGCAGCCCCAGATTGTTGGGCAACTACGAGCAGTACTTC. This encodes CASSPRLLGNYEQYF.

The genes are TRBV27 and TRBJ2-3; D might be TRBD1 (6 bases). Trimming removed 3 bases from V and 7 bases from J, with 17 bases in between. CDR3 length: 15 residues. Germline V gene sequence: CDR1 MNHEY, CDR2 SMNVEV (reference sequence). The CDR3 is CASSLSGDVLNTQYF. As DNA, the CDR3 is TGTGCCAGCAGTTTGTCAGGGGACGTGTTAAATACGCAGTATTTT.

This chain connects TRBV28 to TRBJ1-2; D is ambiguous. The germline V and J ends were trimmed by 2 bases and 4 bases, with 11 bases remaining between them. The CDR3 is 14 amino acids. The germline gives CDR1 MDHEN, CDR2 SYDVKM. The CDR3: CASSLGRPSYGYTF. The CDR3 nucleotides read TGTGCCAGCAGTTTAGGGCGCCCTTCCTATGGCTACACCTTC.

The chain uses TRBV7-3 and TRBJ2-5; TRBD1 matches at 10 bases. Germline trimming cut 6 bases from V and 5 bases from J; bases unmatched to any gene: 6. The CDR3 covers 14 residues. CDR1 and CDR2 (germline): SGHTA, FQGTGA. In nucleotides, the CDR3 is TGTGCCAGCAGTCCGGGACAGGGGTTTGAGACCCAGTACTTC. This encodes CASSPGQGFETQYF.

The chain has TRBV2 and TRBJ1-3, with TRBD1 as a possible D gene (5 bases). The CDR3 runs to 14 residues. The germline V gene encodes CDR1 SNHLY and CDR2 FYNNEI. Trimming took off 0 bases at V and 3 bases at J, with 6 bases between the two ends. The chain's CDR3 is CASSEATVGNTIYF. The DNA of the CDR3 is TGTGCCAGCAGTGAAGCGACAGTTGGAAACACCATATATTTT. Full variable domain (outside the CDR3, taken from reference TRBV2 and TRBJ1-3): EPEVTQTPSHQVTQMGQEVILRCVPISNHLYFYWYRQILGQKVEFLVSFYNNEISEKSEIFDDQFSVERPDGSNFTLKIRSTKLEDSAMYFCASSEATVGNTIYFGEGSWLTVV.